This entry concerns a single T cell receptor beta chain. This specimen belongs to a study of blood T cell repertoires in COVID-19. The method was immunoSEQ multiplex PCR; TCRdb's version includes in-frame clones alone and lacks a portion of them. The sample has approximately 100,000 clones; 70% to 90% are singletons. V was cut by 2 bases and J by 0 bases, with 11 bases left in between. The CDR3 has 16 amino acids. The germline gives CDR1 SNHLY, CDR2 FYNNEI. The sample taken for sequencing was peripheral blood. V usage is TRBV2 and J usage is TRBJ1-5; no clear D gene. This sequence originates from a man aged 45-65 years in a cohort sampled during active COVID-19. The CDR3 coding sequence is TGTGCCAGCAGTGAATTCGAGGGAAATAGCAATCAGCCCCAGCATTTT. This encodes CASSEFEGNSNQPQHF.